Listed below are T cell receptor beta chains from one sample, sequenced in a study of blood T cell repertoires in COVID-19. TCRdb keeps only in-frame clones here, not all; method: immunoSEQ multiplex PCR. The sample contains about 110,000 clones, 65% to 80% of which appear only once. The sequencing sample was made of peripheral blood. The source of these receptors is an older man with acute or convalescent COVID-19. CDR3s include the opening cysteine and the closing phenylalanine or tryptophan. Fields, in order: V gene, J gene, CDR3 protein.

v_call: TRBV5-6
j_call: TRBJ1-2
cdr3_aa: CASSWDSSDYGYTF

v_call: TRBV6-5
j_call: TRBJ1-6
cdr3_aa: CASSGRLNSPLHF

v_call: TRBV5-1
j_call: TRBJ2-2
cdr3_aa: CASSPGQGASVGGELFF

v_call: TRBV7-2
j_call: TRBJ1-2
cdr3_aa: CASSLDRDREAYGYTF

v_call: TRBV9
j_call: TRBJ2-1
cdr3_aa: CASSVSASGSHNEQFF

v_call: TRBV6-2/TRBV6-3
j_call: TRBJ1-6
cdr3_aa: CASSWASGQGNNSPLHF

v_call: TRBV6-5
j_call: TRBJ2-4
cdr3_aa: CASRNGGNAKNIQYF

v_call: TRBV18
j_call: TRBJ1-2
cdr3_aa: CASSPREGPYGYTF

v_call: TRBV6-1
j_call: TRBJ1-2
cdr3_aa: CASSEGGTGYGYTF

v_call: TRBV6-2/TRBV6-3
j_call: TRBJ2-7
cdr3_aa: CASSYNRHEQYF

v_call: TRBV10-3
j_call: TRBJ1-2
cdr3_aa: CAISEPPGQGGHGYTF

v_call: TRBV19
j_call: TRBJ1-2
cdr3_aa: CASSTKEDYGYTF

v_call: TRBV6-5
j_call: TRBJ1-2
cdr3_aa: CASSSEPGKFMGYTF

v_call: TRBV6-5
j_call: TRBJ2-7
cdr3_aa: CASSTRTGGTYEQYF

v_call: TRBV19
j_call: TRBJ2-1
cdr3_aa: CASTGYNEQFF

v_call: TRBV29-1
j_call: TRBJ2-1
cdr3_aa: CSAGGNEQFF

v_call: TRBV18
j_call: TRBJ1-1
cdr3_aa: CASSPGVVGQANTEAFF

v_call: TRBV6-5
j_call: TRBJ1-3
cdr3_aa: CASRASGNTIYF

v_call: TRBV6-6
j_call: TRBJ1-1
cdr3_aa: CASSYSVGGPNTEAFF

v_call: TRBV4-1
j_call: TRBJ1-4
cdr3_aa: CASSQEGTEEKLFF

v_call: TRBV7-9
j_call: TRBJ1-3
cdr3_aa: CASSSDRNSGNTIYF

v_call: TRBV6-2/TRBV6-3
j_call: TRBJ2-2
cdr3_aa: CASSFQTGTLVTGELFF

v_call: TRBV19
j_call: TRBJ1-1
cdr3_aa: CASSTSQGSEAFF

v_call: TRBV9
j_call: TRBJ1-5
cdr3_aa: CASSETGDFNQPQHF

v_call: TRBV11-2
j_call: TRBJ2-1
cdr3_aa: CASSLDWQVHNEQFF

v_call: TRBV6-6
j_call: TRBJ1-1
cdr3_aa: CASSYRQANTEAFF

v_call: TRBV5-1
j_call: TRBJ2-5
cdr3_aa: CASSLQGTETQYF

v_call: TRBV11-2
j_call: TRBJ1-6
cdr3_aa: CASSSVRDSPLHF